This T cell receptor (beta chain) was retrieved from a study of T-cell reconstitution after alpha-beta-depleted transplantation in children. For TCRbeta, the library was prepared with unique molecular identifiers. Each CDR3 protein is one row after TCRdb ran MiXCR on the PCR reads. The sample has hundreds of thousands of distinct CDR3 sequences; approximately 11% are singletons. The table lists this clonotype with many counts. The sequences come from PBMCs, collected before TCRalphabeta/CD19-depleted stem cell transplant. This TCR was recovered from a child in the first two years of life with acute myeloid leukemia, due to receive a stem cell transplant.

DNA of the CDR3: TGTGCCATCAGTGAGTCCTGGACTAGGGCCGGGGAGCTGTTTTTT. The encoded protein is CAISESWTRAGELFF. V gene TRBV10-3 combines with J gene TRBJ2-2; 7 bases match TRBD2. The CDR3 spans 15 residues. The germline CDR1 and CDR2 sequences are ENHRY and SYGVKD. V lost 0 bases and J lost 6; bases outside the gene matches: 4.